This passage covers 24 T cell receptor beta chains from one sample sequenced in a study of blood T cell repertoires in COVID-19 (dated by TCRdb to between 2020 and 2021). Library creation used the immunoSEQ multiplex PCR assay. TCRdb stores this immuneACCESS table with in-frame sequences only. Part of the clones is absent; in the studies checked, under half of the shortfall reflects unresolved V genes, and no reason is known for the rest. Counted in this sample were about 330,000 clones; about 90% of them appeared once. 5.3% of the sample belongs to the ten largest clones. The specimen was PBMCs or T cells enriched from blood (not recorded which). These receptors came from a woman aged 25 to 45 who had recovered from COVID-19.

The CDR3 DNA is TGCAGCGCCAGAGACACCTCCTACGAGCAGTACTTC. Its protein product is CSARDTSYEQYF. The V call is TRBV29-1, the J call TRBJ2-7; D is unclear. Germline V CDR1 and CDR2: SQVTM, ANQGSEA. The CDR3 sequence is 12 residues long. The germline V and J ends were trimmed by 7 bases and 0 bases, with 10 bases remaining between them.

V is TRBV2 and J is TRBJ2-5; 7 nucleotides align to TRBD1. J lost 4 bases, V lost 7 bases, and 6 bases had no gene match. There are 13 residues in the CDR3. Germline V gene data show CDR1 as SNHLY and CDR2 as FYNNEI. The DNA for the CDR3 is TGTGCCAGCAAAAGGGACAGATCAGAGACCCAGTACTTC. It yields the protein CASKRDRSETQYF. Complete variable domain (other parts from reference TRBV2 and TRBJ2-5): EPEVTQTPSHQVTQMGQEVILRCVPISNHLYFYWYRQILGQKVEFLVSFYNNEISEKSEIFDDQFSVERPDGSNFTLKIRSTKLEDSAMYFCASKRDRSETQYFGPGTRLLVL.

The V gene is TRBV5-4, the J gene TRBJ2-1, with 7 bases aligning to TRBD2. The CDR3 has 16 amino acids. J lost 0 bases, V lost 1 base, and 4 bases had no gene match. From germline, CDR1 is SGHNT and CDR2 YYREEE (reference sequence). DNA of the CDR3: TGTGCCAGCAGCTTGATGGCGGGGGTCTCCTACAATGAGCAGTTCTTC. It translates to CASSLMAGVSYNEQFF.

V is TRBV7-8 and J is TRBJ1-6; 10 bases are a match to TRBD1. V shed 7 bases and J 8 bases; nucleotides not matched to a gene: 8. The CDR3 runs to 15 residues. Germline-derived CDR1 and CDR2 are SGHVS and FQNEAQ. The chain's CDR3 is CASTNWGTGDSPLHF. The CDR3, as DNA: TGTGCCAGCACCAACTGGGGGACAGGGGATTCACCCCTCCACTTT. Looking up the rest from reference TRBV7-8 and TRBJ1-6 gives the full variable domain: GAGVSQSPRYKVAKRGQDVALRCDPISGHVSLFWYQQALGQGPEFLTYFQNEAQLDKSGLPSDRFFAERPEGSVSTLKIQRTQQEDSAVYLCASTNWGTGDSPLHFGNGTRLTVT.

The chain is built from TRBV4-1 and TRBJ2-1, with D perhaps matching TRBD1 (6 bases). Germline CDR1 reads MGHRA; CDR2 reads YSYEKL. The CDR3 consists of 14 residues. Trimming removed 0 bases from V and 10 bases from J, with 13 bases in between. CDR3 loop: CASSQDQGTREQFF. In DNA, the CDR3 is TGCGCCAGCAGCCAAGATCAGGGGACACGCGAGCAGTTCTTC.

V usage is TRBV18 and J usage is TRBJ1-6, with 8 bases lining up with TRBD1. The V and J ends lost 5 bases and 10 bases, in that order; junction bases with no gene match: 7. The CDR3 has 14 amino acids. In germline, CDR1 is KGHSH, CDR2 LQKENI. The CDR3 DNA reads TGTGCCAGCTCATCGGGACAGGTCGACTCACCCCTCCACTTT. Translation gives CASSSGQVDSPLHF.

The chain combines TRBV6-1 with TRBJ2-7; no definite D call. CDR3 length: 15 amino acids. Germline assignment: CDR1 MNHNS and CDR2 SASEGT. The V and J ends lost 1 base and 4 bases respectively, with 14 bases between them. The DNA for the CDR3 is TGTGCCAGCAGTGAAGGGGCAGGTTCCCTATACGAGCAGTACTTC. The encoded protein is CASSEGAGSLYEQYF.

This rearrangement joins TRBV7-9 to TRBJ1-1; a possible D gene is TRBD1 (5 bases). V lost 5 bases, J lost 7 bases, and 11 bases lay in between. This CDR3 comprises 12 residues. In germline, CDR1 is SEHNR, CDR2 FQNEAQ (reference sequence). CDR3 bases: TGTGCCAGCAGCCCCGCGGGGGGTGAAGCTTTCTTT. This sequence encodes CASSPAGGEAFF.

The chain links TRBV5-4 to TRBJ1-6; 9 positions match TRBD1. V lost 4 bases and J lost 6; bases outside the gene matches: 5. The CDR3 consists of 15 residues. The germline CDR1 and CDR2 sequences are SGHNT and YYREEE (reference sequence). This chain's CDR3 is CASSGDRVTNSPLHF. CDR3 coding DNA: TGTGCCAGCAGCGGGGACAGGGTAACTAATTCACCCCTCCACTTT.

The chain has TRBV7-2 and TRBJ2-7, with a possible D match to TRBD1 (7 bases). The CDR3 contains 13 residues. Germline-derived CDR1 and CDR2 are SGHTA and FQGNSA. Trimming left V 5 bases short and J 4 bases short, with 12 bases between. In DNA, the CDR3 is TGTGCCAGCAGCCGCCCAGGGGGGTACGAGCAGTACTTC. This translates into CASSRPGGYEQYF.

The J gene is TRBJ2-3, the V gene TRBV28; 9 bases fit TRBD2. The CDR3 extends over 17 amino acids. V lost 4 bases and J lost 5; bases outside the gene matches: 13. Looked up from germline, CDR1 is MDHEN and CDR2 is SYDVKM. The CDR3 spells CASSSLSAGGRIDTQYF. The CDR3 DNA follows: TGTGCCAGCAGTTCCCTTTCGGCGGGGGGGAGGATAGATACGCAGTATTTT.

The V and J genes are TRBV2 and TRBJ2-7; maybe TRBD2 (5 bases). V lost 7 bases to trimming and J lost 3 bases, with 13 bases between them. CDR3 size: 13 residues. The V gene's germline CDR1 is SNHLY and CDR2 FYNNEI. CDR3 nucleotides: TGTGCCAGCATTAGGACTCAAAACTACGAGCAGTACTTC. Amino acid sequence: CASIRTQNYEQYF.

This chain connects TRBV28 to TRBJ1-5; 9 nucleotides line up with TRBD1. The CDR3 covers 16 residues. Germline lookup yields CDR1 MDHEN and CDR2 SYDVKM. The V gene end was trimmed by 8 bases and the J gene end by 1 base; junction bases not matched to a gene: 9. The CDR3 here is CASLNTGGVSNQPQHF. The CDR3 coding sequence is TGTGCCAGCCTAAACACAGGGGGCGTGAGCAATCAGCCCCAGCATTTT.

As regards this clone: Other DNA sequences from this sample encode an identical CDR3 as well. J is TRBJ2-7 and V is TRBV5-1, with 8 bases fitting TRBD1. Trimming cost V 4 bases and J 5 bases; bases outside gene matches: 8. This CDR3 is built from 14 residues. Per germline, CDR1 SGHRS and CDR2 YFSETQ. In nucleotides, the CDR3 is TGCGCCAGCAGCCTCGGTGACAGGGGCCACGAGCAGTACTTC. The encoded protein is CASSLGDRGHEQYF. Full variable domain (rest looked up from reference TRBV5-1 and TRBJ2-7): KAGVTQTPRYLIKTRGQQVTLSCSPISGHRSVSWYQQTPGQGLQFLFEYFSETQRNKGNFPGRFSGRQFSNSRSEMNVSTLELGDSALYLCASSLGDRGHEQYFGPGTRLTVT.

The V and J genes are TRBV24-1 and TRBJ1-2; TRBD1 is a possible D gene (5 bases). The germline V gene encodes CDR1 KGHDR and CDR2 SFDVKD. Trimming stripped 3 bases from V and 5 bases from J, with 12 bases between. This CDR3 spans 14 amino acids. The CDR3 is CATSDPGTEYGYTF. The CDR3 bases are TGTGCCACCAGTGATCCCGGGACTGAGTATGGCTACACCTTC.

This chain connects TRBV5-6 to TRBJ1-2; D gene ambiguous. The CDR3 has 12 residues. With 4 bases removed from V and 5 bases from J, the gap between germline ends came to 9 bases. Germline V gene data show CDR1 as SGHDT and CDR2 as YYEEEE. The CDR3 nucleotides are TGTGCCAGCAGCCCCGGGTTTTATGGCTACACCTTC. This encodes CASSPGFYGYTF.

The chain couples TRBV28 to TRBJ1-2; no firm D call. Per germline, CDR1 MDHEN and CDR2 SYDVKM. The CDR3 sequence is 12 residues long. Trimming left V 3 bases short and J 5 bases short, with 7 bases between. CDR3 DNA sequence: TGTGCCAGCAGTTTTGCGGGGTATGGCTACACCTTC. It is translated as CASSFAGYGYTF.

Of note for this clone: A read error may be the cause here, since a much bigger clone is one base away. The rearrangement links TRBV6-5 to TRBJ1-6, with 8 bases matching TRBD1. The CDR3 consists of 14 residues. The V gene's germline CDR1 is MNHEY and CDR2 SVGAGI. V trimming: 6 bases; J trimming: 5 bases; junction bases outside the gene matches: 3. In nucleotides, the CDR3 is TGTGCCAGCAGCTCGACAGGGGATAATTCACCCCTCCACTTT. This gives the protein CASSSTGDNSPLHF.

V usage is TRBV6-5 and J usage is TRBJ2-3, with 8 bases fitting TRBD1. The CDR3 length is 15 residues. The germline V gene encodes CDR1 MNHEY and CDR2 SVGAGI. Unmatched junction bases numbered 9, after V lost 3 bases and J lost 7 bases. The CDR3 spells CASSYAGGKLYTQYF. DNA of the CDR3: TGTGCCAGCAGTTATGCAGGGGGCAAATTGTATACGCAGTATTTT.

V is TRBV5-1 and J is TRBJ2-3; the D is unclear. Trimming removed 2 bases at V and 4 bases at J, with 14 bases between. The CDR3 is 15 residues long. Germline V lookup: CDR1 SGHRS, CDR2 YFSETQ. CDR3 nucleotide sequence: TGCGCCAGCAGCTTCCTCCAAGACTCCTCAGATACGCAGTATTTT. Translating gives CASSFLQDSSDTQYF.

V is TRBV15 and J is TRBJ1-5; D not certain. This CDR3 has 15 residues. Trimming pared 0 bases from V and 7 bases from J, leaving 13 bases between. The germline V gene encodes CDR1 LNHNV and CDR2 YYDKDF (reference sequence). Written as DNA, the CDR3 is TGTGCCACCAGCAGAGATTCGGTACCGGGGCAGCCCCAGCATTTT. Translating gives CATSRDSVPGQPQHF.

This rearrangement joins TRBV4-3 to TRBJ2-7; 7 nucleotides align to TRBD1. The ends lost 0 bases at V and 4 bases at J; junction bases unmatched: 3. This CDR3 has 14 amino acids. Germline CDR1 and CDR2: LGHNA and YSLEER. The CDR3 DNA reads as TGCGCCAGCAGCCAAGACAGGGGGACGTACGAGCAGTACTTC. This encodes CASSQDRGTYEQYF.

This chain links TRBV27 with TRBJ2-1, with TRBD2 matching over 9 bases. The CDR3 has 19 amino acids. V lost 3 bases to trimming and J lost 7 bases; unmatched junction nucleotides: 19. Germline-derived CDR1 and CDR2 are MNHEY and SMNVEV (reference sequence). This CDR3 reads CASSLTYLVGGGAGNEQFF. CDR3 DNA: TGTGCCAGCAGTTTGACCTATTTAGTGGGCGGGGGGGCCGGTAATGAGCAGTTCTTC.

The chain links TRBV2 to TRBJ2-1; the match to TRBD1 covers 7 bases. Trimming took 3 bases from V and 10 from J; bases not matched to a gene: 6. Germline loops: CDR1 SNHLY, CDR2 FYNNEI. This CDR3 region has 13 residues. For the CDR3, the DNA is TGTGCCAGCAGTGACGGGACAGCTGGGGAGCAGTTCTTC. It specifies CASSDGTAGEQFF.